In this sample, the clone carrying this T cell receptor beta chain turned up many times. Its antigen is not known. TCRbeta libraries were built with three rounds of nested PCR, modified from ARM-PCR. TCRdb re-analysed the multiplex PCR reads in MiXCR, keeping a single row per CDR3 protein. The data hold about 86,000 distinct CDR3 sequences, with more than 65% observed a single time. The record originates from a study of tumor and adjacent non-tumor tissue in lung cancer. The wider study: There were some 11 adenocarcinoma, a couple of squamous cell carcinoma and 1 small cell lung cancer cases. Study-level results: Top 100 clones took a larger repertoire share in normal lung.

RNA was extracted from bulk tissue without any cell sorting. More than 3 cm separated this lung sample from the edge of the tumor. Donors were chemotherapy-naive, newly diagnosed lung cancer surgical patients in China, August–late 2014. The CDR3 length is 16 residues. Germline V lookup: CDR1 DFQATT, CDR2 SNEGSKA (reference sequence). V lost 0 bases and J lost 6, with 18 bases in between. The source is a woman aged 45-60 years with non-small cell lung cancer. This chain links TRBV20-1 with TRBJ2-1, with unresolved D. Source material: distant non-tumor lung tissue. The CDR3 loop is CSARDMTEHFGNEQFF. CDR3 coding DNA: TGCAGTGCTAGAGATATGACTGAACATTTTGGCAATGAGCAGTTCTTC.